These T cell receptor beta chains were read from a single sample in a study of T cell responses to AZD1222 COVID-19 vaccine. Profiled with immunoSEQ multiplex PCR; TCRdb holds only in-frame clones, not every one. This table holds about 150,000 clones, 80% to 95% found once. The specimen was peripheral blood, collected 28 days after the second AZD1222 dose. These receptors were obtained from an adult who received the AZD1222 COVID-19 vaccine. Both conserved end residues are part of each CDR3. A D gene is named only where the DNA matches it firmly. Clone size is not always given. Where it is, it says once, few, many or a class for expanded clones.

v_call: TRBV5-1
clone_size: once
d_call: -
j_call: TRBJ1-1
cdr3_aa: CASSRWGLNTEAFF
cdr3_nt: TGCGCCAGCAGCCGGTGGGGGCTGAACACTGAAGCTTTCTTT

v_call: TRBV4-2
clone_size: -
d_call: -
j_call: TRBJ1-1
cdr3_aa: CASSLGGVRISMNTEAFF
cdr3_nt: TGTGCCAGCAGCCTAGGAGGGGTTCGGATTTCGATGAACACTGAAGCTTTCTTT

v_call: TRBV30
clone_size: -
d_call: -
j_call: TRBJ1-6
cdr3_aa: CAWTSGGNSPLHF
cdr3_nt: TGTGCCTGGACGTCGGGGGGAAATTCACCCCTCCACTTT

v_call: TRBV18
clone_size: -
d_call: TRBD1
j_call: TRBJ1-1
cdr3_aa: CASSPQGATEAFF
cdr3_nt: TGTGCCAGCTCACCTCAGGGGGCCACTGAAGCTTTCTTT

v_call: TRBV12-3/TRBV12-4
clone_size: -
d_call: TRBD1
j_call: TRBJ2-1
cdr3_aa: CASSPLTGNEQFF
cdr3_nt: TGTGCCAGCAGTCCCCTGACAGGGAATGAGCAGTTCTTC

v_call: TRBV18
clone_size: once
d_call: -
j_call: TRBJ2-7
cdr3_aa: CASSLTGSYEQYF
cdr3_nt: TGTGCCAGCTCACTTACGGGGTCCTACGAGCAGTACTTC

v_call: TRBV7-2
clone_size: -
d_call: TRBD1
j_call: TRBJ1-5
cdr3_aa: CASSLGTGDQPQHF
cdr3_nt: TGTGCCAGCAGCCTCGGGACAGGGGATCAGCCCCAGCATTTT

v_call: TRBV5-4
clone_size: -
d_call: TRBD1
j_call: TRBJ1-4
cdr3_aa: CASRPGQGDEKLFF
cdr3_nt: TGTGCCAGCAGGCCGGGACAGGGAGATGAAAAACTGTTTTTT

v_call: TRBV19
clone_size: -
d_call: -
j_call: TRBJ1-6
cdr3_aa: CASSINGGAYNSPLHF
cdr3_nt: TGTGCCAGTAGTATAAACGGGGGCGCGTATAATTCACCCCTCCACTTT

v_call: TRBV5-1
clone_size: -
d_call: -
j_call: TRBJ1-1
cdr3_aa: CASSQTQGNTEAFF
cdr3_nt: TGCGCCAGCAGCCAAACGCAAGGGAACACTGAAGCTTTCTTT

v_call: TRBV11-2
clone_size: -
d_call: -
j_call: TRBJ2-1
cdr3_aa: CASSPRAGGHEQFF
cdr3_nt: TGTGCCAGCAGCCCTCGCGCAGGAGGGCATGAGCAGTTCTTC

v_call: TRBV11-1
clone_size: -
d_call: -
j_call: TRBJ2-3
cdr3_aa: CASSLAAGADTQYF
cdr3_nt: TGTGCCAGCAGCTTAGCAGCAGGCGCAGATACGCAGTATTTT

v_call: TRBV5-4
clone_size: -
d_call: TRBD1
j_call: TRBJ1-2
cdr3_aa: CASSLGGQGNYGYTF
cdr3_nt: TGTGCCAGCAGCTTGGGGGGACAGGGGAACTATGGCTACACCTTC

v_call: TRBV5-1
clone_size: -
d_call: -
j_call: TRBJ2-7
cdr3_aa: CASGPQGISEQYF
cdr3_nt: TGCGCCAGCGGCCCACAGGGAATAAGTGAGCAGTACTTC

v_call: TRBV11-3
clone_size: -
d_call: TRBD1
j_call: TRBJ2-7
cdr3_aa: CASSTRQGNEQYF
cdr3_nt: TGTGCCAGCAGCACCCGACAGGGAAACGAGCAGTACTTC

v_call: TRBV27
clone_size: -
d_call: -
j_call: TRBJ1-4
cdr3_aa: CASSPMGGQRSEKLFF
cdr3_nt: TGTGCCAGCAGTCCAATGGGTGGACAGAGGAGTGAAAAACTGTTTTTT

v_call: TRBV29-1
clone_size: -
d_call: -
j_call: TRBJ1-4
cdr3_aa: CSVEEGDNEKLFF
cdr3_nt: TGCAGCGTTGAAGAGGGGGACAATGAAAAACTGTTTTTT

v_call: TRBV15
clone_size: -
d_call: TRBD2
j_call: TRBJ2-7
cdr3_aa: CATSRDLSGGYSYEQYF
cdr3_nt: TGTGCCACCAGCAGAGATCTGAGCGGGGGCTACTCCTACGAGCAGTACTTC

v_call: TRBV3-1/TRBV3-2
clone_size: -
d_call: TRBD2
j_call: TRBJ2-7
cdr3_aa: CASSQTSGSLLTYEQYF
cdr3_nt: TGTGCCAGCAGCCAAACTAGCGGGAGCCTTCTTACCTACGAGCAGTACTTC

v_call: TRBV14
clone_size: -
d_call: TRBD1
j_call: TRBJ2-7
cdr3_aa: CASSSRTGANEQYF
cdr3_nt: TGTGCCAGCAGCTCCCGGACAGGGGCCAACGAGCAGTACTTC

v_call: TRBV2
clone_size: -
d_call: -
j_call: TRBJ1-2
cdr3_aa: CASPSQGGYGYTF
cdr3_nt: TGTGCCAGCCCCTCCCAGGGTGGCTATGGCTACACCTTC

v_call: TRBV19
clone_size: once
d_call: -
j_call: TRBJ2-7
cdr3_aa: CASRLSGHEQYF
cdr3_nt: TGTGCCAGCCGGTTATCGGGACACGAGCAGTACTTC

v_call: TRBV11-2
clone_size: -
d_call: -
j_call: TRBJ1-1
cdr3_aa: CASSSNRDSAFF
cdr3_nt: TGTGCCAGCAGCTCGAACAGGGACTCAGCTTTCTTT

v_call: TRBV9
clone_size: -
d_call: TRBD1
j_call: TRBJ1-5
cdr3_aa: CASSATGGNQPQHF
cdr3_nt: TGTGCCAGCAGCGCCACAGGGGGCAATCAGCCCCAGCATTTT

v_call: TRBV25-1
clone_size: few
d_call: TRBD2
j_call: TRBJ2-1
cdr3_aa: CASSEFQGEGLAPNEQFF
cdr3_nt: TGTGCCAGCAGTGAATTCCAGGGGGAGGGACTAGCCCCCAATGAGCAGTTCTTC

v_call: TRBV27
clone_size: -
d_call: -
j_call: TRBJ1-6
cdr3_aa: CASSFRDGGSSPLHF
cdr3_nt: TGTGCCAGCAGTTTTAGGGACGGAGGAAGTTCACCCCTCCACTTT

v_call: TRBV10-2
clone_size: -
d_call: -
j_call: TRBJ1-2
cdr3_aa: CASNRQPLGYGYTF
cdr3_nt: TGCGCCAGCAATAGGCAGCCCCTAGGCTATGGCTACACCTTC

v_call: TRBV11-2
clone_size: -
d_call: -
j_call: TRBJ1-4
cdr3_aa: CASSSSPNEKLFF
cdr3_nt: TGTGCCAGCAGCTCTTCCCCGAATGAAAAACTGTTTTTT

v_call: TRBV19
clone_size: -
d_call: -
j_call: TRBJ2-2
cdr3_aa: CASISTYTGELFF
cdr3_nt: TGTGCCAGTATAAGCACGTACACCGGGGAGCTGTTTTTT

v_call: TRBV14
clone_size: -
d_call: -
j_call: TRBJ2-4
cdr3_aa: CASSLTPQGGIQYF
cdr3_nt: TGTGCCAGCAGCCTTACCCCTCAGGGGGGGATTCAGTACTTC

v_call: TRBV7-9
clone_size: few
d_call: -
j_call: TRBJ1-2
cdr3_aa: CASSSGGHKVNYGYTF
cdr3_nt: TGTGCCAGCAGCTCTGGGGGACATAAAGTTAACTATGGCTACACCTTC

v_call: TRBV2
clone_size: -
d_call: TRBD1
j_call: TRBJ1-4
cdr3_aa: CASSGTGENEKLFF
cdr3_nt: TGTGCCAGCAGTGGGACAGGGGAAAATGAAAAACTGTTTTTT

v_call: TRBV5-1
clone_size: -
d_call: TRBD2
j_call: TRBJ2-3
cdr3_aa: CASSFHNTSGFSTDTQYF
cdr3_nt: TGCGCCAGCAGCTTCCATAACACTAGCGGATTTAGCACAGATACGCAGTATTTT

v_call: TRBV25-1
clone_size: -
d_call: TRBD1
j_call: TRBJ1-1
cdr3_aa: CASSEGDRAYTEAFF
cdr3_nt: TGTGCCAGCAGTGAAGGTGACAGGGCTTACACTGAAGCTTTCTTT

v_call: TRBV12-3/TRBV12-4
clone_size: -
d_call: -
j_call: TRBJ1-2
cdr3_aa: CASRGRYGYTF
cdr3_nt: TGTGCCAGCAGGGGGCGGTATGGCTACACCTTC

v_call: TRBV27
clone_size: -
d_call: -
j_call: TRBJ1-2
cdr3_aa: CASSFTTGYGYTF
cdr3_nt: TGTGCCAGCAGTTTCACAACAGGGTATGGCTACACCTTC

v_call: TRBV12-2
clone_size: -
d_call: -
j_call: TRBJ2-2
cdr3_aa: CASRHPLECTGELFF
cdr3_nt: TGTGCAAGTCGTCACCCTCTTGAGTGCACCGGGGAGCTGTTTTTT

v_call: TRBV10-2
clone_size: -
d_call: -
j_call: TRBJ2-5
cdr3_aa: CASLSVVQETQYF
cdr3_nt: TGCGCCAGCCTCTCCGTGGTCCAAGAGACCCAGTACTTC

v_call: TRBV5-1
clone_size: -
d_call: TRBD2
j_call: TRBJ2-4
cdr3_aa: CASSLASSGRTAGNIQYF
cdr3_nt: TGCGCCAGCAGCTTGGCCTCAAGCGGGAGAACAGCGGGAAACATTCAGTACTTC

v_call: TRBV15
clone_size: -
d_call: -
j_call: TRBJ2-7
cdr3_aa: CATSREQSHEQYF
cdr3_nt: TGTGCCACCAGCAGAGAACAGAGCCACGAGCAGTACTTC

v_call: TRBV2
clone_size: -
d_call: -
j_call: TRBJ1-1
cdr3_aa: CASTTRVEAFF
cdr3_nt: TGTGCCAGCACCACCCGGGTTGAAGCTTTCTTT

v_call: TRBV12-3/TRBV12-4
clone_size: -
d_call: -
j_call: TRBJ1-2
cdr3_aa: CASTPGDGVGYTF
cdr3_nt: TGTGCCAGCACCCCCGGGGATGGGGTGGGCTACACCTTC

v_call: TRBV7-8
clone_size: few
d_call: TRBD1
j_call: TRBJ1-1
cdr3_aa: CASSLGTGGITEAFF
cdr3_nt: TGTGCCAGCAGCTTAGGGACAGGGGGCATCACTGAAGCTTTCTTT

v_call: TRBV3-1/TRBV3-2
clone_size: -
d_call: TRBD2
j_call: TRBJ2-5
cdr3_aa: CASSPRTSGSQETQYF
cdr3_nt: TGTGCCAGCAGCCCCCGGACTAGCGGGAGCCAAGAGACCCAGTACTTC

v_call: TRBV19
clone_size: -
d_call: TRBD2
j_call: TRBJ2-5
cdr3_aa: CASSGLAGPRETQYF
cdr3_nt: TGTGCCAGTAGTGGGCTAGCGGGGCCCAGGGAGACCCAGTACTTC

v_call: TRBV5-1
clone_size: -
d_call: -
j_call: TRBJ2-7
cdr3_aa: CASTDRGDRPYEQYF
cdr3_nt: TGCGCCAGCACTGATAGAGGCGATCGGCCCTACGAGCAGTACTTC

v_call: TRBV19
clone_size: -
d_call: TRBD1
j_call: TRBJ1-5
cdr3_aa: CASSMTGGNQPQHF
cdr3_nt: TGTGCCAGTAGTATGACAGGGGGCAATCAGCCCCAGCATTTT

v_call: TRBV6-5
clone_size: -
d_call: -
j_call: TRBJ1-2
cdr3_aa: CASSRGRGYTF
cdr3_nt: TGTGCCAGCAGTCGCGGTCGTGGCTACACCTTC